These 11 T cell receptor beta chains originate from one sample sequenced in a study of Ad26.COV2.S vaccination and SARS-CoV-2 variants. Noted treatment: over 15 received Ad26.COV2.S at low or high dose, single or two shots; five or six received placebo; per-sample allocation not given. Repertoires come from day 63 after the first vaccine or placebo injection. TCRdb's table, derived via immunoSEQ multiplex PCR, lists solely in-frame clones and lacks some. In the table there are about 350,000 clones, about 87% of which are singletons. Specimen: peripheral blood, collected in a trial of Ad26.COV2.S vaccine versus placebo. These receptors all come from a person between 18 and 60 years old who received the Ad26.COV2.S COVID-19 vaccine or a placebo.

The J gene is TRBJ1-3, the V gene TRBV7-2; D gene ambiguous. This CDR3 is 14 amino acids long. CDR1 SGHTA and CDR2 FQGNSA come from the germline V gene. Between the trimmed V and J ends, which lost 5 bases and 0 bases, there was a span of 8 bases. The CDR3 protein is CASSRGSSGNTIYF. For the CDR3, the DNA is TGTGCCAGCAGCCGCGGGTCCTCTGGAAACACCATATATTTT.

This clone was observed a handful of times. The V call is TRBV12-3 or TRBV12-4, the J call TRBJ1-3, with D possibly being TRBD1 (6 bases). V was clipped by 6 bases and J by 0 bases, with 6 bases between them. This CDR3 is built from 13 residues. In DNA form, the CDR3 reads TGTGCCAGCAGAGGGGGCTCTGGAAACACCATATATTTT. Translating it yields CASRGGSGNTIYF.

J is TRBJ1-4 and V is TRBV7-8; possibly TRBD1 for D (5 bases). This CDR3 region has 15 residues. V dropped 8 bases and J dropped 7 bases, with 20 bases sitting between them. CDR1 is SGHVS and CDR2 is FQNEAQ in the germline V gene. The CDR3 DNA follows: TGTGCCAGCGCCTCCACGGTGGGGGGGGTTGAAAAACTGTTTTTT. The encoded protein is CASASTVGGVEKLFF.

As DNA, the CDR3 is TGTGCCAGCAGTAGGGGTTGGGAGCAGTTCTTC. The encoded protein is CASSRGWEQFF. The chain joins TRBV27 to TRBJ2-1, with D possibly being TRBD1 (5 bases). The V end lost 5 bases, the J end lost 10 bases, and 9 bases lay between the germline ends. The CDR3 length is 11 residues. Germline V lookup: CDR1 MNHEY, CDR2 SMNVEV (reference sequence).

The chain employs TRBV5-6 and TRBJ2-3; 9 positions agree with TRBD1. CDR1 is SGHDT and CDR2 is YYEEEE in the germline V gene. This CDR3 has 17 amino acids. J gave up 2 bases and V 3 bases, and 10 bases lay outside the gene matches. CDR3 sequence (DNA): TGTGCCAGCAGCTGGGACGGGGGGACAGGGTACACAGATACGCAGTATTTT. It specifies CASSWDGGTGYTDTQYF.

The chain links TRBV9 to TRBJ1-1; tentative D call: TRBD1 (5 bases). Per germline, CDR1 SGDLS and CDR2 YYNGEE. V was pared by 0 bases and J by 2 bases, with 11 bases between. CDR3 length: 15 residues. The CDR3 DNA reads TGTGCCAGCAGCGTAGCGACAGACTATAACACTGAAGCTTTCTTT. Translation gives CASSVATDYNTEAFF.

To note about this clone: At the DNA level, this CDR3 is encoded by other sequences in the same sample as well. This chain links TRBV6-5 with TRBJ1-2, with D tentatively TRBD1 (6 bases). Germline V CDR1 and CDR2: MNHEY, SVGAGI. V was cut by 0 bases and J by 8 bases, with 13 bases left in between. This CDR3 comprises 14 residues. The CDR3 is CASSYSRGAGGYTF. The DNA for the CDR3 is TGTGCCAGCAGTTACTCGAGGGGGGCGGGCGGCTACACCTTC.

J is TRBJ1-1 and V is TRBV7-3, with TRBD1 identical over 8 bases. The CDR3 has 14 residues. Germline values: CDR1 SGHTA, CDR2 FQGTGA. V dropped 5 bases and J dropped 4; count of bases not matched to a gene: 6. The CDR3 loop is CASSRNRGVTEAFF. CDR3 in DNA: TGTGCCAGCAGCCGCAACAGGGGGGTCACTGAAGCTTTCTTT.

The chain is built from TRBV6-5 and TRBJ1-1, with D possibly being TRBD1 (5 bases). Between the trimmed V and J ends, which lost 1 base and 8 bases, there was a span of 5 bases. Germline V gives CDR1 MNHEY, CDR2 SVGAGI. CDR3 length equals 11 residues. The CDR3 reads CASSYWGEAFF. CDR3 coding DNA: TGTGCCAGCAGTTACTGGGGGGAAGCTTTCTTT.

This clone appeared a few times. V is TRBV5-1 and J is TRBJ1-2, with TRBD1 matching over 10 bases. There are 16 residues in the CDR3. Germline lookup yields CDR1 SGHRS and CDR2 YFSETQ. V shed 4 bases, J shed 5 bases, and the junction held 11 bases outside the gene matches. CDR3 DNA sequence: TGCGCCAGCAGCAAGGGACAGGGGATTCAACAATATGGCTACACCTTC. This gives the protein CASSKGQGIQQYGYTF.

The CDR3 DNA is TGCGCCAGCAGCTTGGAGGGGAACCGAAACACCATATATTTT. Protein: CASSLEGNRNTIYF. J is TRBJ1-3 and V is TRBV5-1, with D possibly being TRBD1 (5 bases). The length of the CDR3 is 14 residues. Germline V gene lookup returns CDR1 SGHRS and CDR2 YFSETQ. The V end lost 0 bases, the J end lost 5 bases, and 9 bases lay between the germline ends. Full variable domain (remainder filled in from reference TRBV5-1 and TRBJ1-3): KAGVTQTPRYLIKTRGQQVTLSCSPISGHRSVSWYQQTPGQGLQFLFEYFSETQRNKGNFPGRFSGRQFSNSRSEMNVSTLELGDSALYLCASSLEGNRNTIYFGEGSWLTVV.